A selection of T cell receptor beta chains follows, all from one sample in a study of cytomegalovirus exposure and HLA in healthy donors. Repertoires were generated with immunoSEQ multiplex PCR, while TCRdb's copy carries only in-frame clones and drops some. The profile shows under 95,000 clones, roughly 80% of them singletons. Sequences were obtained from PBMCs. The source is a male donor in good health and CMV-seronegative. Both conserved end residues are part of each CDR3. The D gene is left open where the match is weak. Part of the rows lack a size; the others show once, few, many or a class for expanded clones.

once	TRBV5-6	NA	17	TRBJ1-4	TGTGCCAGCAGCTTGGGTGTCCAACTTGCAACTAATGAAAAACTGTTTTTT	CASSLGVQLATNEKLFF
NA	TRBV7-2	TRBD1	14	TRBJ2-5	TGTGCCAGCAGCATCCAGGGGGCGCGAGAGACCCAGTACTTC	CASSIQGARETQYF
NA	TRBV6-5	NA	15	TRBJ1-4	TGTGCCAGCAGTTACTCGGGAAAGGAGGGTGAAAAACTGTTTTTT	CASSYSGKEGEKLFF
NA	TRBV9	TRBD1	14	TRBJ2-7	TGTGCCAGCAGCCCACAGGGGTTATCCTACGAGCAGTACTTC	CASSPQGLSYEQYF
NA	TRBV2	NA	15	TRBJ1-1	TGTGCCAGCACCCTATATGGGGGGGGGAACACTGAAGCTTTCTTT	CASTLYGGGNTEAFF
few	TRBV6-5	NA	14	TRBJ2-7	TGTGCCAGCTCCCGCTCAGGGGCATTATACGAGCAGTACTTC	CASSRSGALYEQYF
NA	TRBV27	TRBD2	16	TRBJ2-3	TGTGCCAGCAGTTTTGCGGGAGGGTTCGGCACAGATACGCAGTATTTT	CASSFAGGFGTDTQYF
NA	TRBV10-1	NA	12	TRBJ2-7	TGCGCCAGCAGTGAACAGGGTTACGAGCAGTACTTC	CASSEQGYEQYF
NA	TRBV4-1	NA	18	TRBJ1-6	TGCGCCAGCAGCCTAGAACCCGGGAGGGGCGACGTCCTATCACCCCTCCACTTT	CASSLEPGRGDVLSPLHF
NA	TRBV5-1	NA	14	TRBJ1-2	TGCGCCAGCAGCTTGTCGGGGTCTTGGTATGGCTACACCTTC	CASSLSGSWYGYTF
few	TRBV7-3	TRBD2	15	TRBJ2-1	TGTGCCAGCAGCTTACTAGCGGGAGTCCCAAATGAGCAGTTCTTC	CASSLLAGVPNEQFF
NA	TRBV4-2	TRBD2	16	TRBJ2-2	TGTGCCAGCAGAGGCGGCGGGGGATCGAACACCGGGGAGCTGTTTTTT	CASRGGGGSNTGELFF
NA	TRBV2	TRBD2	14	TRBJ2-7	TGTGCCACCACTCAGAGTAGCGGGAAGTACGAGCAGTACTTC	CATTQSSGKYEQYF
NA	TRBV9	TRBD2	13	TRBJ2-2	TGTGCCAGCAGCGTAGGGGCGGGAGGGCCCCTGTTTTTT	CASSVGAGGPLFF
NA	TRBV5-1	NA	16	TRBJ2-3	TGCGCCAGCAGCTTGGAAGGCAGGGTCGTTGCAGATACGCAGTATTTT	CASSLEGRVVADTQYF
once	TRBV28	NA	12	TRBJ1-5	TGTGCCAGCAGAGGGGTCAATCAGCCCCAGCATTTT	CASRGVNQPQHF
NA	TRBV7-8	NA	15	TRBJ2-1	TGTGCCAGCAGCTCACGGCGGGGAAGAAGGAATGAGCAGTTCTTC	CASSSRRGRRNEQFF